The clone carrying this T cell receptor (beta chain) was found a few times. What it recognizes is unknown. V shed 1 base and J shed 4 bases, with 11 bases lying between them. In germline, CDR1 is SGDLS, CDR2 YYNGEE. The CDR3 spans 14 residues. Combining a sample-barcoded 5' primer with a J-beta primer mix, a second PCR ran for roughly 6 to 11 cycles. TCRdb called the 5' RACE reads again in MiXCR, with one record for every CDR3 protein. In the table there are about 540,000 distinct CDR3 sequences, about 25% of which are singletons. The record originates from a study of blood T cells in healthy people across ages. Study observations and caveats: A greater number of naive CD4+ cells and higher diversity distinguished long-lived donors from aged donors.

These data are also associated with another study on T cells of mothers and their children. That source adds: Primer M1S, used in the second PCR, introduced sample barcodes and 2-4 random nucleotides. The authors identified no persistent microchimeric T cell clones.

This clonotype originated in a boy aged 5-17 years in good health. Sequenced input: blood. V usage is TRBV9 and J usage is TRBJ2-5; D gene uncertain. The CDR3 sequence is CASSVSKGGETQYF. The CDR3 region has the DNA TGTGCCAGCAGCGTATCAAAGGGCGGAGAGACCCAGTACTTC.